This TCR beta chain stems from a study of blood T cell repertoires in COVID-19 (dated by TCRdb to 2020 to 2021). About the investigation overall: Samples covering the acute and convalescent phases of COVID-19 were provided by collaborators in the United States, Italy and Spain. The prospective study material was composed of cDNA or gDNA derived from T cells, B-cell-depleted T cells, or PBMCs. Subjects who had been exposed to COVID-19, were actively infected with it, or had recovered from it provided the deeply sampled blood TCRbeta repertoires that made up the dataset. The repertoires were released in a freely available public database meant as a resource for research on the immune response to SARS-CoV-2. Samples came from the ongoing ImmuneRACE study (first 160 participants) plus 1,254 subjects from 6 global collaborators. Sample metadata almost always included a de-identified subject ID, COVID-19 status, age in years and sex. HLA class I and class II types, where available, came from metadata supplied by the sample provider rather than from assay-based typing. The research as a whole found: How much clinical and demographic metadata was included differed by source and by participant, and the metadata was provided uncurated.

TCRbeta CDR3 regions were amplified from genomic DNA by means of the immunoSEQ Assay, a bias-controlled multiplex PCR. As for how the authors treated the data: The number of nucleated cells in each sample was estimated by amplification of reference gene primers within the assay. To quantify the absolute abundance of each unique TCRbeta CDR3 rearrangement, sequence reads were collapsed and filtered. For each sample, productive Simpson clonality was calculated by taking the square root of Simpson's diversity index across productive rearrangements. The table was pulled from immuneACCESS by TCRdb, which kept in-frame rearrangements only. Such tables lose some clones; where checked, under half of the loss comes from unresolved V genes, and the rest has no known cause. The DNA was the basis for D and trimming; V, J and clone size are from that table. The sample data list hundreds of thousands of clones, and around 82% of these were observed just once. The ten most abundant clones make up 3.5% to 4% of the sample.

Collaborating institutions collected whole blood in K2EDTA tubes following their own protocols. For TCRbeta analysis, collaborators shipped samples in one of three forms: frozen whole blood, isolated PBMCs, or DNA extracted from either of those sample types. Clipping removes 4 bases from V and 4 bases from J, with 7 as the unmatched junction base count. The CDR3, cysteine through phenylalanine, is 16 amino acids long. Of all the DNA, just the CDR3 is kept, 48 bases in frame from base 1. The germline V gene sets CDR1 to SGHVS and CDR2 to FQNEAQ. As regards this clone: Its target antigen remains unknown. Base qualities are not recorded, but no much larger clone differs from it by a single base.

Sequenced input: peripheral blood. The receptor's source is a woman older than 75 with acute or convalescent COVID-19. The V and J segments used are TRBV7-8 and TRBJ2-3; 11 bases in between match TRBD2. The bases read TGTGCCAGCAGCTCACTAGCGGGGGAATTGTCAGATACGCAGTATTTT. The resulting protein is CASSSLAGELSDTQYF.